The following is a TCR beta chain sequence with its context. Its antigen is currently not known. No much larger clonotype is one base removed from it; base qualities were not supplied. These data belong to a study of blood T cell repertoires in COVID-19 (dated by TCRdb to about 2020). A note on the overall study: Samples from collaborators originated in the United States, Italy and Spain and spanned both the acute and convalescent phases of COVID-19. The prospective study material was composed of cDNA or gDNA derived from T cells, B-cell-depleted T cells, or PBMCs. The dataset comprised deeply sampled blood TCRbeta repertoires from subjects exposed to, actively infected with, or recovered from COVID-19. A freely available public database, intended as a resource for researchers studying the immune response to SARS-CoV-2, is where the repertoires were released. The samples were drawn from the first 160 participants of the ongoing ImmuneRACE study and from some 1,300 subjects provided by 6 global collaborators. Nearly every sample came with metadata listing a de-identified subject ID, COVID-19 status, age in years and sex. HLA class I and class II types, where available, came from metadata supplied by the sample provider rather than from assay-based typing. Study-wide findings and limitations: The quantity of clinical and demographic metadata differed by source and by participant and was supplied without curation.

The immunoSEQ Assay, a bias-controlled multiplex PCR, was used to amplify TCRbeta CDR3 regions from genomic DNA. Per the original workflow: The number of nucleated cells in each sample was estimated from the amplification of reference gene primers within the assay. To quantify the absolute abundance of each unique TCRbeta CDR3 rearrangement, sequence reads were collapsed and filtered. For each sample, productive Simpson clonality was calculated as the square root of Simpson's diversity index across productive rearrangements. As stored in TCRdb, this immuneACCESS dataset retains in-frame rearrangements with V and J assigned. A fraction of the clones does not appear; measured against another copy, unresolved V genes explain less than half of the discrepancy, and the remainder lacks a known reason. V, J and clone size are taken as reported in that table, and D and trimming were inferred from the DNA itself. This sample lists 130,000 to 150,000 clones; more than 80% were detected once. Of the sample, 7.5% to 9.5% falls within the top ten clones.

Whole blood was collected in K2EDTA tubes by collaborating institutions according to the institutions' own protocols. For TCRbeta analysis, collaborators shipped samples in one of three forms: frozen whole blood, isolated PBMCs, or DNA extracted from either of those sample types. For CDR1 and CDR2, the germline V gene lists SGHRS and YFSETQ. V loses 4 bases of germline sequence and J loses 5 bases, and the interval between the two ends is 12 bases. The CDR3 holds 13 amino acids from the cysteine to the phenylalanine. Just the 39-base CDR3 DNA is kept, in frame starting at base 1. The TCR sequence derives from a human donor with acute or convalescent COVID-19. The donor label of this sample is uncertain. The rearranged chain carries TRBV5-1 and TRBJ1-1; no confident D gene assignment can be made. Sequencing was done on a sample of peripheral blood. Here the CDR3 is given as CASSLGVETEAFF. The bases read TGCGCCAGCAGCCTTGGAGTGGAAACTGAAGCTTTCTTT.